This T cell receptor (beta chain) is from a study of blood T cell repertoires in COVID-19. Some clones are missing from TCRdb's copy, which holds only in-frame ones; the method was immunoSEQ multiplex PCR. The sample has about 400,000 clones, 89% seen once. V lost 2 bases to trimming and J lost 1 base; unmatched junction nucleotides: 5. Per germline, CDR1 MGHRA and CDR2 YSYEKL. This CDR3 has 16 residues. The chain uses TRBV4-1 and TRBJ1-1; 9 bases line up with TRBD1. What was sequenced was PBMCs or T cells enriched from blood (not recorded which). This receptor was taken from a woman aged 25-40 years who had recovered from COVID-19. DNA for the CDR3: TGCGCCAGCAGCCAACAACAGGGGGCTAGGAACACTGAAGCTTTCTTT. Encoded protein: CASSQQQGARNTEAFF.